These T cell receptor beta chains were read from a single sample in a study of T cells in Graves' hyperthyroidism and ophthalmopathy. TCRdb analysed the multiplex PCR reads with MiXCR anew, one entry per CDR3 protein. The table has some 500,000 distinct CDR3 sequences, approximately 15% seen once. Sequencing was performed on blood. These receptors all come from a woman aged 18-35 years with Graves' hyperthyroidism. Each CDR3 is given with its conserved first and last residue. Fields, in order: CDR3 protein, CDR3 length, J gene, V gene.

CASSVALRLAGGVSLDNEQFF 21 TRBJ2-1 TRBV9
CAISVGLAGGQETQYF 16 TRBJ2-5 TRBV10-3
CSGMAPQAYEQYF 13 TRBJ2-7 TRBV20-1
CASSLASDTQYF 12 TRBJ2-3 TRBV11-2
CASSLWSSGRNNEQFF 16 TRBJ2-1 TRBV12-3/TRBV12-4
CASSWAGGGSNQPQHF 16 TRBJ1-5 TRBV5-5
CASSSPFGGRATETQYF 17 TRBJ2-5 TRBV13
CASSLGPQETQYF 13 TRBJ2-5 TRBV7-3
CASSLEVSNNSPLHF 15 TRBJ1-6 TRBV5-1
CASSGGLNEQFF 12 TRBJ2-1 TRBV6-1
CAWTGTSGYNEQFF 14 TRBJ2-1 TRBV30
CASSNHEPTGINEAFF 16 TRBJ1-1 TRBV12-3/TRBV12-4
CSARVLGGKTQYF 13 TRBJ2-5 TRBV20-1
CASSPITGTGGFRGFF 16 TRBJ2-1 TRBV27
CASSYDPGQDTEAFF 15 TRBJ1-1 TRBV6-6
CASRSGERDEQFF 13 TRBJ2-1 TRBV7-9
CATSGYEAGVFLDTQYF 17 TRBJ2-3 TRBV15
CASSPTGSANYGYTF 15 TRBJ1-2 TRBV7-9
CASSQEMPGWTSGTDEQYF 19 TRBJ2-7 TRBV3-1
CASSPEGQVHEQFF 14 TRBJ2-1 TRBV12-3/TRBV12-4
CAVYPGTAYGYTF 13 TRBJ1-2 TRBV19
CASRTSGTYEQYF 13 TRBJ2-7 TRBV6-1
CASSRETGGNQPQHF 15 TRBJ1-5 TRBV4-2
CASSPKMGEAFF 12 TRBJ1-1 TRBV18
CASSQVPQANSPLHF 15 TRBJ1-6 TRBV4-1
CASSRELLAGSPGANVLTF 19 TRBJ2-6 TRBV3-1
CASSPPSGRRNTGELFF 17 TRBJ2-2 TRBV7-9